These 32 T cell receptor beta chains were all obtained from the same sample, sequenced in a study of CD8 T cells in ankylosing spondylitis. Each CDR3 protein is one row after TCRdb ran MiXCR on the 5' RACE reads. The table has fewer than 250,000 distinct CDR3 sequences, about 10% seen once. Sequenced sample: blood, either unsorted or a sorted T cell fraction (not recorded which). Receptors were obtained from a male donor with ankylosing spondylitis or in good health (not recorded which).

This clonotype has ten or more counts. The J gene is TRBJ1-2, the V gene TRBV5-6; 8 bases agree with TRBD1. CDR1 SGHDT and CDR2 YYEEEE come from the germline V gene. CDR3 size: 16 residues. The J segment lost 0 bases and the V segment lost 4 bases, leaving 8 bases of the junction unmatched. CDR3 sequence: CASSPGTGQANYGYTF. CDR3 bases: TGTGCCAGCAGCCCTGGGACAGGCCAGGCTAACTATGGCTACACCTTC.

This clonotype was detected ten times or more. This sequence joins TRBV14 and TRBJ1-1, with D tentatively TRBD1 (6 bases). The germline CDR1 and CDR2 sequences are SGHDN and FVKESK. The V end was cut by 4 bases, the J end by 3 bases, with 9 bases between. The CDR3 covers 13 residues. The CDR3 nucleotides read TGTGCCAGCAGCCTACAGGGTTACACTGAAGCTTTCTTT. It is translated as CASSLQGYTEAFF.

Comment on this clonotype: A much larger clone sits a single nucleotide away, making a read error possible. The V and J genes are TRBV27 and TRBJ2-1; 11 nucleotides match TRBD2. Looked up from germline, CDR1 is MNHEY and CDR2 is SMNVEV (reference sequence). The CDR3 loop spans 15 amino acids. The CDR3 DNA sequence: TGTGTCAGCGGGCCGGGGACTAGCGGACGCAATGAGCAGTTCTTC. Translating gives CVSGPGTSGRNEQFF.

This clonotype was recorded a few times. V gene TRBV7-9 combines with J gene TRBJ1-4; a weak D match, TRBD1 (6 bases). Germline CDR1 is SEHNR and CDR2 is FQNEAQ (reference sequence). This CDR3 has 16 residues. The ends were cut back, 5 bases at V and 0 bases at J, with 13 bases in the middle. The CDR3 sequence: CASSVVSGATNEKLFF. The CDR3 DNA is TGTGCCAGCAGCGTAGTCTCAGGGGCAACTAATGAAAAACTGTTTTTT.

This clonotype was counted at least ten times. The CDR3 DNA reads TGTGCCAGCAGTGATAATACAGGGGGTTGGGAAAAACTGTTTTTT. This translates into CASSDNTGGWEKLFF. This chain joins TRBV25-1 and TRBJ1-4, with 8 bases fitting TRBD1. Germline CDR1 MGHDK, CDR2 SYGVNS. The CDR3 sequence is 15 residues long. The ends lost 3 bases at V and 8 bases at J; junction bases unmatched: 8.

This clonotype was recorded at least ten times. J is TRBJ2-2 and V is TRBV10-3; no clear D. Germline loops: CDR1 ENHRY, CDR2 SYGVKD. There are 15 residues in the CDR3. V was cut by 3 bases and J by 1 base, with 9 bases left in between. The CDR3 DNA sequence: TGTGCCATCAGTGAACGCGGAAAGAACACCGGGGAGCTGTTTTTT. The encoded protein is CAISERGKNTGELFF.

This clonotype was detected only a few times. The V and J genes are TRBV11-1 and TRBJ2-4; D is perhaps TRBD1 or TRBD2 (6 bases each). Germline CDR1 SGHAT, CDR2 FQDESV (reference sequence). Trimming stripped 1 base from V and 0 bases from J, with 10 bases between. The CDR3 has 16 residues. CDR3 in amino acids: CASSLEEGGAKNIQYF. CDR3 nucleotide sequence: TGTGCCAGCAGCTTAGAAGAGGGGGGAGCCAAAAACATTCAGTACTTC. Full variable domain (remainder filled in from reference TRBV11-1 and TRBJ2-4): EAEVAQSPRYKITEKSQAVAFWCDPISGHATLYWYRQILGQGPELLVQFQDESVVDDSQLPKDRFSAERLKGVDSTLKIQPAELGDSAMYLCASSLEEGGAKNIQYFGAGTRLSVL.

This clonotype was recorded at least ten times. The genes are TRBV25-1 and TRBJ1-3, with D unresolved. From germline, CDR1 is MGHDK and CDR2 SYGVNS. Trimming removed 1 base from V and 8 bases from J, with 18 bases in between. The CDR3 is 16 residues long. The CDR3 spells CASSEFGVGEEDTIYF. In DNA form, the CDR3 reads TGTGCCAGCAGTGAATTTGGCGTCGGTGAGGAGGACACCATATATTTT.

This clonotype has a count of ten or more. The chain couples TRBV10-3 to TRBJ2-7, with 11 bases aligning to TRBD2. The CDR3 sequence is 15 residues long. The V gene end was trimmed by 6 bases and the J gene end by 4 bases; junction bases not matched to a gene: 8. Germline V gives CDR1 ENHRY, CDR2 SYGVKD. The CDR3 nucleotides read TGTGCCATCAGGGCCGACGGGACTAGCGGTTACGAGCAGTACTTC. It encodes CAIRADGTSGYEQYF.

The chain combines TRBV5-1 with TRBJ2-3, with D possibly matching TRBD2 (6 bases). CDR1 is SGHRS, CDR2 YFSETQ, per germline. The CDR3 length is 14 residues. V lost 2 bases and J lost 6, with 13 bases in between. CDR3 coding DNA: TGCGCCAGCAGCTTCCTAGCGATTAGGGATACGCAGTATTTT. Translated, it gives CASSFLAIRDTQYF.

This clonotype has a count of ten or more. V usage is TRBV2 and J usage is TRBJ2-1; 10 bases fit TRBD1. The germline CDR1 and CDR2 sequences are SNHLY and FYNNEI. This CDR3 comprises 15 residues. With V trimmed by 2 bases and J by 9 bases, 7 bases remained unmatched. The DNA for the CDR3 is TGTGCCAGCAGTGAACTGGGACAGGGGCAGGGTGAGCAGTTCTTC. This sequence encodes CASSELGQGQGEQFF.

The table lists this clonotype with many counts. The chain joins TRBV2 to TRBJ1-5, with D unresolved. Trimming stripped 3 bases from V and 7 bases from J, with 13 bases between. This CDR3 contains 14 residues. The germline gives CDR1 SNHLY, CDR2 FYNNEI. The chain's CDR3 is CASSENGESQPQHF. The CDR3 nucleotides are TGTGCCAGCAGTGAGAACGGGGAGAGCCAGCCCCAGCATTTT.

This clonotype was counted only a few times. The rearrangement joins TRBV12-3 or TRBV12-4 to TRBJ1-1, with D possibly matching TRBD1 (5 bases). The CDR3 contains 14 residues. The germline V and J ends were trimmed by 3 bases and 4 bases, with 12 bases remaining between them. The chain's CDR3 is CASSFAGRGTEAFF. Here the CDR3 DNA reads TGTGCCAGCAGTTTCGCAGGGCGCGGCACTGAAGCTTTCTTT.

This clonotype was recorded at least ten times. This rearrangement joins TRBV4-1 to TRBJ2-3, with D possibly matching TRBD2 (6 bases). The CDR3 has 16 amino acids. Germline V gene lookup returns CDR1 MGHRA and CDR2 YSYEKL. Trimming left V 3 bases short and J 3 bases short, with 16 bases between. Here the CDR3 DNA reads TGCGCCAGCAGCCATTTAGGGCTAGCGAAAACAGATACGCAGTATTTT. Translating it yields CASSHLGLAKTDTQYF.

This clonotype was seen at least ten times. The CDR3 is CASSPGTGDNEQFF. The CDR3 region has the DNA TGTGCCAGCAGCCCCGGGACAGGAGACAATGAGCAGTTCTTC. The rearrangement uses TRBV7-9 and TRBJ2-1, with 8 bases aligning to TRBD1. This CDR3 has 14 amino acids. With 5 bases clipped from V and 5 bases from J, the junction kept 5 bases outside the gene matches. Looked up from germline, CDR1 is SEHNR and CDR2 is FQNEAQ (reference sequence).

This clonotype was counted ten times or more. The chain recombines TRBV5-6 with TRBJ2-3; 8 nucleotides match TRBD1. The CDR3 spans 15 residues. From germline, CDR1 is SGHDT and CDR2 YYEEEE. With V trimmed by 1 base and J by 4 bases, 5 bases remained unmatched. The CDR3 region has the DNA TGTGCCAGCAGCTTGCCCGGACAGGGCGCAGATACGCAGTATTTT. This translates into CASSLPGQGADTQYF.

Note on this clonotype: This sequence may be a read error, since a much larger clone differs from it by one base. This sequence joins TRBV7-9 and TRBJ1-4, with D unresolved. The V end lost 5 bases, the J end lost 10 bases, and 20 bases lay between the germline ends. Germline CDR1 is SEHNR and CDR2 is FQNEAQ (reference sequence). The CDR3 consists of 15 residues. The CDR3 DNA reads TGTGCCAGCAGCCCGTACTGGGGAGCGGGTGCAAAACTGTTTTTT. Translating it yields CASSPYWGAGAKLFF.

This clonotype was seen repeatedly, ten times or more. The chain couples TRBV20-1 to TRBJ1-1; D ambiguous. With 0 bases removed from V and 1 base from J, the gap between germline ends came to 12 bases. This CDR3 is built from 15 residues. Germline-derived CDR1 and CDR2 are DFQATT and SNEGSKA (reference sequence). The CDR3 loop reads CSARDVFGGNTEAFF. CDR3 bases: TGCAGTGCTAGAGATGTGTTTGGAGGGAACACTGAAGCTTTCTTT.

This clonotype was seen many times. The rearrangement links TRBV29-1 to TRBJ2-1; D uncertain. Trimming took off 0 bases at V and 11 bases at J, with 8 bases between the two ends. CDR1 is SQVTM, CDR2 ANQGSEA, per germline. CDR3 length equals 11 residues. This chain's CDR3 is CSVEDPPKQFF. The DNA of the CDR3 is TGCAGCGTTGAAGATCCCCCCAAGCAGTTCTTC.

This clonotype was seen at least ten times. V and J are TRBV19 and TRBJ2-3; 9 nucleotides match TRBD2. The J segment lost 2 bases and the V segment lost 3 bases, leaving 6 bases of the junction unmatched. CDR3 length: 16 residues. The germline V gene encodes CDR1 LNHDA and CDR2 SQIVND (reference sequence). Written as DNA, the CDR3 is TGTGCCAGTAGTATTTTTTTAGCGGGAGCCACAGATACGCAGTATTTT. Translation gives CASSIFLAGATDTQYF.

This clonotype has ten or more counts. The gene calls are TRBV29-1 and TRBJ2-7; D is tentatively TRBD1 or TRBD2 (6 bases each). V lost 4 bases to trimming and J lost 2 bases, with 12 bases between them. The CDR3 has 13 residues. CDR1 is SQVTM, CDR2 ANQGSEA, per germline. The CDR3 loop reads CSVARGAPYEQYF. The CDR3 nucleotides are TGCAGCGTTGCTAGGGGGGCTCCCTACGAGCAGTACTTC.

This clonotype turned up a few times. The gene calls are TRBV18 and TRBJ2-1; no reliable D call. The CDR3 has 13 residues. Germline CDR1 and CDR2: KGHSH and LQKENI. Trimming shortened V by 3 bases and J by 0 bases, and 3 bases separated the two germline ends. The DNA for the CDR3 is TGTGCCAGCTCACCGAGCTCCTACAATGAGCAGTTCTTC. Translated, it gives CASSPSSYNEQFF. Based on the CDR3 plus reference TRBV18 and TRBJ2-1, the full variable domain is NAGVMQNPRHLVRRRGQEARLRCSPMKGHSHVYWYRQLPEEGLKFMVYLQKENIIDESGMPKERFSAEFPKEGPSILRIQQVVRGDSAAYFCASSPSSYNEQFFGPGTRLTVL.

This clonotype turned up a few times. This CDR3 reads CASSSGQNQETQYF. DNA for the CDR3: TGTGCCAGCAGCTCGGGACAGAACCAAGAGACCCAGTACTTC. The genes are TRBV11-3 and TRBJ2-5, with 7 bases fitting TRBD1. CDR1 is SGHNT, CDR2 YENEEA, per germline. CDR3 length: 14 residues. V gave up 4 bases and J gave up 0 bases; unmatched junction bases: 2.

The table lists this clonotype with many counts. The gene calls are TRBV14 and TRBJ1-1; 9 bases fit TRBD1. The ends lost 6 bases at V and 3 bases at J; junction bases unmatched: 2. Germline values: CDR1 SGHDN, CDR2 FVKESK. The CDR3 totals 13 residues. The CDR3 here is CASRRQGDTEAFF. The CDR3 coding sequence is TGTGCCAGCAGAAGACAGGGGGACACTGAAGCTTTCTTT.

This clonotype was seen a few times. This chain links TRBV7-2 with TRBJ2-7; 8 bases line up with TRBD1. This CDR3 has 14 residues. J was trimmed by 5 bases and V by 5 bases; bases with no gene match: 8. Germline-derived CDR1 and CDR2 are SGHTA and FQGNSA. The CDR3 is CASSPGQGTHEQYF. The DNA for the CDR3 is TGTGCCAGCAGCCCAGGACAGGGAACCCACGAGCAGTACTTC.

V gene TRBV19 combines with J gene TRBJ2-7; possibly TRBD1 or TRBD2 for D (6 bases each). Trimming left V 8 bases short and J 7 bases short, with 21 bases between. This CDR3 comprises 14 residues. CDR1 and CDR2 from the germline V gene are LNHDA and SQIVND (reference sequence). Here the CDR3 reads CASQPGGPFGEQYF. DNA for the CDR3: TGTGCCAGTCAACCCGGGGGCCCTTTTGGGGAGCAGTACTTC. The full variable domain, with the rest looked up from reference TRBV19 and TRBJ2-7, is DGGITQSPKYLFRKEGQNVTLSCEQNLNHDAMYWYRQDPGQGLRLIYYSQIVNDFQKGDIAEGYSVSREKKESFPLTVTSAQKNPTAFYLCASQPGGPFGEQYFGPGTRLTVT.

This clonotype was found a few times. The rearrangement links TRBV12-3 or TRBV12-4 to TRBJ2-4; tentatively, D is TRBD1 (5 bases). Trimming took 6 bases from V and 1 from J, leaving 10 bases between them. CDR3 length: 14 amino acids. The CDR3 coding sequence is TGTGCCAGCAGCCCCAGGGCTGCCAAAAACATTCAGTACTTC. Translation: CASSPRAAKNIQYF.

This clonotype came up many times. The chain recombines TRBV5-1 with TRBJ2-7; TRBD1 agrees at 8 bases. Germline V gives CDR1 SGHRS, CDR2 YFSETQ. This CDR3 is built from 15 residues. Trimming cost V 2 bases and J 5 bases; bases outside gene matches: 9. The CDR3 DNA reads TGCGCCAGCAGCTTCGGACAGGGTCGTCCGGACGAGCAGTACTTC. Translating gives CASSFGQGRPDEQYF.

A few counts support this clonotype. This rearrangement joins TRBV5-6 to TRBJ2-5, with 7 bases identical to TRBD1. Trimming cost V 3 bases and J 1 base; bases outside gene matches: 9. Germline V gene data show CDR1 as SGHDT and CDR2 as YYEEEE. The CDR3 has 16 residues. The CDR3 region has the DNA TGTGCCAGCAGCTCCGTCCTAAGGGGGCGCCAAGAGACCCAGTACTTC. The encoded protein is CASSSVLRGRQETQYF.

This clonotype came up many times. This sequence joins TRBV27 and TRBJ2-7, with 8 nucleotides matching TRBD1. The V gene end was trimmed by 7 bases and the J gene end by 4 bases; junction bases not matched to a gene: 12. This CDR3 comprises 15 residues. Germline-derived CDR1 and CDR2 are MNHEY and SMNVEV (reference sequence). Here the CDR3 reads CASKFYPGGNYEQYF. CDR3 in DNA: TGTGCCAGCAAATTCTATCCAGGGGGCAATTACGAGCAGTACTTC.

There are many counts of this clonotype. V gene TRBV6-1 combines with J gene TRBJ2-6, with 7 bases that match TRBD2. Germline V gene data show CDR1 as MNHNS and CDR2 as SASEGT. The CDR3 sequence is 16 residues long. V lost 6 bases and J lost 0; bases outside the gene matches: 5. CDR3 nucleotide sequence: TGTGCCAGCAGGTCGGGGGAGGGCTCTGGGGCCAACGTCCTGACTTTC. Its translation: CASRSGEGSGANVLTF.

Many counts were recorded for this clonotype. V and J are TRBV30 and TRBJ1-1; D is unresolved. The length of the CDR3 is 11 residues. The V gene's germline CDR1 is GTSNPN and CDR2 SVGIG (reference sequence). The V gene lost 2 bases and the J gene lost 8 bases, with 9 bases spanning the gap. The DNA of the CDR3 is TGTGCCTGGAGTAGAAGACTGGAAGCTTTCTTT. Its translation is CAWSRRLEAFF.